The sample holds a few counts of the clone carrying this T cell receptor beta chain. Antigen specificity is unknown. Trimming shortened V by 6 bases and J by 4 bases, and 15 bases separated the two germline ends. This CDR3 has 14 residues. CDR1 and CDR2 from the germline V gene are MNHEY and SVGAGI. Treatment indicated: oral pan-JAK inhibitor, 5-10 mg twice daily. This specimen comes from a study of CD8+ T cells in alopecia areata. Study conclusions and caveats: Clonality was higher in lesional than normal scalp, especially in alopecia totalis/universalis.

In each case, RNA was isolated and then reverse transcribed into cDNA as the sequencing template. Assay: immunoSEQ multiplex PCR; the TCRdb copy retains only in-frame clones and omits some. The sample has 200,000 to 250,000 clones, under 75% seen once; the top ten hold around 1.6%. The rearrangement links TRBV6-5 to TRBJ1-1; the D gene is possibly TRBD1 (5 bases). This specimen consisted of CD4+ T cells sorted from blood, obtained at week 4, from a patient treated with tofacitinib. This receptor was obtained from a human donor with alopecia areata. CDR3 sequence (DNA): TGTGCCAGCAGCACAACCCAAGGGACCACTGAAGCTTTCTTT. Its translation: CASSTTQGTTEAFF.